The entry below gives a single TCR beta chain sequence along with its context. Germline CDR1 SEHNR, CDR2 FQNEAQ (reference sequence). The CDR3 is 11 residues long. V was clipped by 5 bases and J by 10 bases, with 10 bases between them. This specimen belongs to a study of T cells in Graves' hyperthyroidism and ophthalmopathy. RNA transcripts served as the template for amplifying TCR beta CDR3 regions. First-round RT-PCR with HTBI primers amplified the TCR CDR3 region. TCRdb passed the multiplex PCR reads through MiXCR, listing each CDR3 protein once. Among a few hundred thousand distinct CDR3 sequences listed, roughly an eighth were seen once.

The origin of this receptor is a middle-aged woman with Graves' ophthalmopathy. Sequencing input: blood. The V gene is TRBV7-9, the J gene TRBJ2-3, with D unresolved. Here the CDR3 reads CASSLGLSQYF. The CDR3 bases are TGTGCCAGCAGCCTAGGGTTATCGCAGTATTTT.